The clone carrying this T cell receptor (beta chain) was observed a single time. These data originate in a study of blood T cell repertoires in COVID-19. Looking at the study overall: The samples span acute and convalescent COVID-19 from the United States, Italy and Spain. T cells, B-cell-depleted T cells, or PBMCs provided the cDNA or gDNA that served as material.

Original handling: Counts of nucleated cells, estimated from reference gene primer amplification, were obtained. Profiled with immunoSEQ multiplex PCR; TCRdb holds only in-frame clones, not every one. The V and J calls and clone size were taken over from that table, and D and trimming were inferred from the DNA. The table includes roughly 280,000 clones, roughly nine tenths detected once. The germline CDR1 and CDR2 sequences are SGHTA and FQGNSA. This CDR3 has 15 residues. Trimming cost V 2 bases and J 2 bases, with 13 bases left between them. The sample was peripheral blood. The chain has TRBV7-2 and TRBJ2-7, with D possibly TRBD2 on 6 matching bases. This clonotype was sampled from a man in his late teens or twenties with active or convalescent COVID-19. The CDR3 DNA reads as TGTGCCAGCAGCTTATCCGCCGGGAGTACCTACGAGCAGTACTTC. Translation: CASSLSAGSTYEQYF.